This TCR beta chain was retrieved from a study of blood T cells in healthy people across ages. Overall study findings and caveats: Naive T cell percentage by flow cytometry tracked strongly with beta diversity. Long-lived donors exceeded aged donors in naive CD4+ cells and diversity.

The CDR3 length is 13 residues. The V and J ends lost 4 bases and 5 bases respectively, with 9 bases between them. Regarding this clonotype: Its cognate antigen is unknown.

Every sample had a minimum of 6.5 million PBMCs isolated. It was with a sample-barcoded 5' primer and a J-beta primer mix that a second PCR of roughly 6 to 11 cycles was run. The template-switch adaptor was a 5' adaptor with 12 random nucleotides. It tagged each cDNA molecule. Each CDR3 protein is one row after TCRdb ran MiXCR on the 5' RACE reads. The sample has under 750,000 distinct CDR3 sequences, less than 60% seen once. The source material was blood. This TCR was sampled from a man older than 75 in good health. This chain connects TRBV12-3 or TRBV12-4 to TRBJ1-5, with D unclear. CDR3 residues: CASSSGLDQPQHF. CDR3 DNA: TGTGCCAGCAGTTCTGGGTTGGATCAGCCCCAGCATTTT.